The clone carrying this T cell receptor (beta chain) was seen more than once but under ten times. Antigen: not known. This CDR3 spans 16 amino acids. CDR1 is SNHLY and CDR2 is FYNNEI in the germline V gene. V shed 3 bases, J shed 2 bases, and the junction held 5 bases outside the gene matches. The data belong to a study of cytomegalovirus exposure and HLA in healthy donors. The PCR contained 60 Vbeta and 13 Jbeta primers. Produced via immunoSEQ multiplex PCR; TCRdb's table is partial and in-frame only. This table holds tens of thousands of clones, approximately 68% found once. Overall study findings and caveats: A prior analysis recorded that most TCR beta V segments were productive about 90% or about 30% of the time. Using a false discovery rate of 0.05, a later analysis showed that around 16,000 TCR beta sequences were associated with HLA alleles. Sequences of the TCR beta chain were said to predict the HLA-A and HLA-B alleles of most subjects accurately.

This sequence was found in a woman between 50 and 59 years old in good health and CMV-seropositive. Sequenced: PBMCs. V and J are TRBV2 and TRBJ2-2, with 8 bases fitting TRBD1. CDR3 in DNA: TGTGCCAGCAGTGATCGAGACAGGGGAAACACCGGGGAGCTGTTTTTT. The encoded protein is CASSDRDRGNTGELFF.